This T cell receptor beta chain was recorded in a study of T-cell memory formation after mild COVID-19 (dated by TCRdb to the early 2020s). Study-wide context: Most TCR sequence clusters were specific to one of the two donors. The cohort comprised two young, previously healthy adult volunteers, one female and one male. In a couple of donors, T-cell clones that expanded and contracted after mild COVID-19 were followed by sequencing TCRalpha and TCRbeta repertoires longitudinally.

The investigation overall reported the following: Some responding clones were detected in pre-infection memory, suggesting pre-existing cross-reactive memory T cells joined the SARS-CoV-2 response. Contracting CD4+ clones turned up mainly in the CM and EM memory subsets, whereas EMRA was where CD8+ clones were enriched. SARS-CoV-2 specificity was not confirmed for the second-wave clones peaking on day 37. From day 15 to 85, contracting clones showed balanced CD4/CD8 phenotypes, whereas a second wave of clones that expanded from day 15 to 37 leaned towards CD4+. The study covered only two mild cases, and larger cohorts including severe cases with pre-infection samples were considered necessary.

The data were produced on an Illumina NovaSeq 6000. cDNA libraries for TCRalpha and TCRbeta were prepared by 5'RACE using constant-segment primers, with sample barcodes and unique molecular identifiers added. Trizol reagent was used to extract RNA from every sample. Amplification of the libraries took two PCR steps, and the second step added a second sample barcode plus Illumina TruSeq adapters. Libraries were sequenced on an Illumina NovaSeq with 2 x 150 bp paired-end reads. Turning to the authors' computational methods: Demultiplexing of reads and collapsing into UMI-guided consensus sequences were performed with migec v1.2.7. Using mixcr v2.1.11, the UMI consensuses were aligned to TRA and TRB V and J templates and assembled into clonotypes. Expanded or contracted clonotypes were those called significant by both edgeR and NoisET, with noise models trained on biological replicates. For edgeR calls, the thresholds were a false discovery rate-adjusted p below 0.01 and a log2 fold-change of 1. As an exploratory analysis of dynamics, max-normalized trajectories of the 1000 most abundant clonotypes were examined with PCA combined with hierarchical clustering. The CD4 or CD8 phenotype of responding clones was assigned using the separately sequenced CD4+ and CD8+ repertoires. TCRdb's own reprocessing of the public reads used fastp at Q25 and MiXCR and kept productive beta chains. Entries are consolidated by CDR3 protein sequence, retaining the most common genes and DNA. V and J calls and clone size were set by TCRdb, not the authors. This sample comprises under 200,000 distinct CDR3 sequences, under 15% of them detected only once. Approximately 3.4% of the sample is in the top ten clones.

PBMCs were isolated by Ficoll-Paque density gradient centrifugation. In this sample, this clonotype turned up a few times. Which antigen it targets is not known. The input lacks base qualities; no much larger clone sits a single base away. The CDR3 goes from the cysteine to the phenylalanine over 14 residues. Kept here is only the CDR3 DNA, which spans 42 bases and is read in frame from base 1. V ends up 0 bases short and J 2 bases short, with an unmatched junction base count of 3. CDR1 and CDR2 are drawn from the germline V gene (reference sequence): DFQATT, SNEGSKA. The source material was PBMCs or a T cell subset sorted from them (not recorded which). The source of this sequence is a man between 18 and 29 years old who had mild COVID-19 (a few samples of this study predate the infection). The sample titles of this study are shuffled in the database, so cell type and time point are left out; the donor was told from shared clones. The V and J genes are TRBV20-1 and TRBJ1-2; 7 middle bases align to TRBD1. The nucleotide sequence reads TGCAGTGCTAGAGATGTCAGGGGGAACTATGGCTACACCTTC. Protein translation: CSARDVRGNYGYTF.